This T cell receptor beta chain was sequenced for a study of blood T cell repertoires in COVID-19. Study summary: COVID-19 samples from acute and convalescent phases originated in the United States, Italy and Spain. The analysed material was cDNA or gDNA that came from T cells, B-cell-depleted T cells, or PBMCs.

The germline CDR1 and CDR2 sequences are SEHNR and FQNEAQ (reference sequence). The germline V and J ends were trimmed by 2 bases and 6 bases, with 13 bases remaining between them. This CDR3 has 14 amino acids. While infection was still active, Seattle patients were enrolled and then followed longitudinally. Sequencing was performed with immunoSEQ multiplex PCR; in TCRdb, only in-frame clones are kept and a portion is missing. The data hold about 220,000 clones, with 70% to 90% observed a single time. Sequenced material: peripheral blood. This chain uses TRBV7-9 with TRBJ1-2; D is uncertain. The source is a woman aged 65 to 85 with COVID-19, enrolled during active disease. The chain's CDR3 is CASSLSGWTDGYTF. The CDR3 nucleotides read TGTGCCAGCAGCTTATCGGGGTGGACGGATGGCTACACCTTC.